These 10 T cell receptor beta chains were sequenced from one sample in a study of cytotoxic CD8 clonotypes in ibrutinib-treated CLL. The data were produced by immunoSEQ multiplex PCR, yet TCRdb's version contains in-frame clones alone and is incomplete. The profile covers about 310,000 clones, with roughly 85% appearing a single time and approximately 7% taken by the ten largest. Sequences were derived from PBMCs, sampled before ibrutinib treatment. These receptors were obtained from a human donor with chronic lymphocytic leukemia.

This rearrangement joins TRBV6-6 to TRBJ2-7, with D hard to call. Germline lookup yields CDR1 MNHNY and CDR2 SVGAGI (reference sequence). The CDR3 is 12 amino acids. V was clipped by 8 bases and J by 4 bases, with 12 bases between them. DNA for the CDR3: TGTGCCAGCGAATCGGCAGAGTACGAGCAGTACTTC. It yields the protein CASESAEYEQYF.

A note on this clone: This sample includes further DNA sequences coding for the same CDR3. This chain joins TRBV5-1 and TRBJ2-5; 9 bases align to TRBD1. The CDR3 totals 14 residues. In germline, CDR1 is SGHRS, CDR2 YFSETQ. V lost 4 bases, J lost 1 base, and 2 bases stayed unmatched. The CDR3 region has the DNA TGCGCCAGCAGCAGGACAGGGGTCCAAGAGACCCAGTACTTC. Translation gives CASSRTGVQETQYF.

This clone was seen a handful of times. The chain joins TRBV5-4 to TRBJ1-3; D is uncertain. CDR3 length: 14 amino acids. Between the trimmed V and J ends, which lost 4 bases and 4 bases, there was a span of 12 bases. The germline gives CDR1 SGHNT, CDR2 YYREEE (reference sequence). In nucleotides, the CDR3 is TGTGCCAGCAGCCGGGATTTTGGAGGAAACACCATATATTTT. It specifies CASSRDFGGNTIYF.

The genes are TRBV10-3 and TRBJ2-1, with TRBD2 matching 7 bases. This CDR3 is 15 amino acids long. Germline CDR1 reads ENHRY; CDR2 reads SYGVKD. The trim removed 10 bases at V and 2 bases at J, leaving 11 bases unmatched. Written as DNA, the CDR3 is TGTGCCACCCGATCTCCGGGAGGCACCTACAATGAGCAGTTCTTC. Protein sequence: CATRSPGGTYNEQFF.

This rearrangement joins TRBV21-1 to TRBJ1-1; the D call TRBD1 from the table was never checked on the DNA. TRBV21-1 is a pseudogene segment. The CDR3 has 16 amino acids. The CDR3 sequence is CASSIKGGRPNTEAFF. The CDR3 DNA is TGTGCCAGCAGCATCAAAGGGGGACGCCCGAACACTGAAGCTTTCTTT.

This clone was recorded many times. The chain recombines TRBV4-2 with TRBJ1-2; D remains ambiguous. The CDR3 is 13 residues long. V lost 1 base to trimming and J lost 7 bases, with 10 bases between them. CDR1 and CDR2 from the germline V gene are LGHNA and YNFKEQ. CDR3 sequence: CASSQAAKGGYTF. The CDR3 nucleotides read TGTGCCAGCAGCCAAGCCGCAAAGGGTGGCTACACCTTC.

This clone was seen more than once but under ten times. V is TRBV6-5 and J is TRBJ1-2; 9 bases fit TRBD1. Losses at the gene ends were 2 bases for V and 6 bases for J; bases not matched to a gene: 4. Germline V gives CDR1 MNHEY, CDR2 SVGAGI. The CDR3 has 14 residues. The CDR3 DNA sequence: TGTGCCAGCAGTTACGGACAGGGGAATGATGGCTACACCTTC. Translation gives CASSYGQGNDGYTF.

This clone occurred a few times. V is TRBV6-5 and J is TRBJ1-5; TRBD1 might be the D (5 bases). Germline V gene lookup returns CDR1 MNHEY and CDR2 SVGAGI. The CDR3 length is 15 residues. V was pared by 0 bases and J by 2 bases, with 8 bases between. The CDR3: CASSYSARGNQPQHF. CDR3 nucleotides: TGTGCCAGCAGTTACTCGGCCAGGGGCAATCAGCCCCAGCATTTT.

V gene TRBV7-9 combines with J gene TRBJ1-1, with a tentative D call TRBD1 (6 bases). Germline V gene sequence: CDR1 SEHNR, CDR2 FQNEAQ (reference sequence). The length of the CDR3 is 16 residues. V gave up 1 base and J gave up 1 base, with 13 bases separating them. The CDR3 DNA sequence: TGTGCCAGCAGCTTAGACAGAGGGACAAAGAACACTGAAGCTTTCTTT. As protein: CASSLDRGTKNTEAFF.

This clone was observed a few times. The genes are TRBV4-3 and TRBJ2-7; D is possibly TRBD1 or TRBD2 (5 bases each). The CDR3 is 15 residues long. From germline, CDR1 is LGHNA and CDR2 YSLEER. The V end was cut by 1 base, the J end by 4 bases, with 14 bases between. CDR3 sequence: CASSQAAGTVYEQYF. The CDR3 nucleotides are TGCGCCAGCAGCCAAGCCGCAGGGACCGTATACGAGCAGTACTTC.